These 9 T cell receptor beta chains were sequenced from one sample in a study of technical replicates of blood from a handful of donors. The assay was immunoSEQ multiplex PCR, and TCRdb's table has in-frame clones only and misses some. The sample has about 60,000 clones, about 87% seen once. The sample taken for sequencing was PBMCs. Receptors were obtained from a human donor in good health. Some clones in this sample may be carry-over from other donors' samples.

This clone appeared a single time. The V and J genes are TRBV11-1 and TRBJ2-4, with D tentatively TRBD2 (5 bases). Trimming cost V 4 bases and J 6 bases, with 13 bases left between them. The CDR3 has 14 residues. Per germline, CDR1 SGHAT and CDR2 FQDESV (reference sequence). The DNA for the CDR3 is TGTGCCAGCAGCTCTCGGGGAGAGGGAAACATTCAGTACTTC. Translation: CASSSRGEGNIQYF.

V is TRBV9 and J is TRBJ1-6; TRBD1 agrees at 9 bases. Germline lookup yields CDR1 SGDLS and CDR2 YYNGEE. This CDR3 is 16 amino acids long. After removal of 0 bases from V and 9 bases from J, the junction contained 7 bases not matched to a gene. CDR3 sequence reads: CASSVEVLDRGSPLHF. The CDR3 DNA reads as TGTGCCAGCAGCGTAGAGGTCTTGGACAGGGGTTCACCCCTCCACTTT. Filled out from reference TRBV9 and TRBJ1-6, the complete variable domain reads DSGVTQTPKHLITATGQRVTLRCSPRSGDLSVYWYQQSLDQGLQFLIQYYNGEERAKGNILERFSAQQFPDLHSELNLSSLELGDSALYFCASSVEVLDRGSPLHFGNGTRLTVT.

Only a few counts were recorded for this clone. This chain links TRBV5-6 with TRBJ1-6, with D maybe TRBD1 (6 bases). Germline CDR1 and CDR2: SGHDT and YYEEEE. V lost 0 bases to trimming and J lost 5 bases, with 6 bases between them. This CDR3 has 14 residues. The CDR3 nucleotides are TGTGCCAGCAGCTTGGGACAGGATAATTCACCCCTCCACTTT. Its translation: CASSLGQDNSPLHF.

The genes are TRBV4-2 and TRBJ1-6; 8 bases match TRBD1. This CDR3 region has 14 residues. J was trimmed by 7 bases and V by 4 bases; bases with no gene match: 3. Germline V gene data show CDR1 as LGHNA and CDR2 as YNFKEQ. CDR3 in DNA: TGTGCCAGCAGCCCGGGACAGGCCAATTCACCCCTCCACTTT. Its protein is CASSPGQANSPLHF.

The V gene is TRBV6-6, the J gene TRBJ1-1; D might be TRBD1 (5 bases). The V end was cut by 6 bases, the J end by 3 bases, with 11 bases between. The CDR3 consists of 13 residues. Germline CDR1 is MNHNY and CDR2 is SVGAGI (reference sequence). The CDR3, as DNA: TGTGCCAGCAGCCCCACGGGGGACACTGAAGCTTTCTTT. Translation gives CASSPTGDTEAFF.

Only one count was recorded for this clone. The V gene is TRBV7-2, the J gene TRBJ1-5, with D unresolved. Deletions cut 4 bases from V and 9 bases from J, with 19 bases between. This CDR3 region has 15 residues. The germline V gene has CDR1 SGHTA and CDR2 FQGNSA. Here the CDR3 DNA reads TGTGCCAGCAGCTCCTCCTTGGCAGGTCTGTTGCCCCAGCATTTT. This codes for CASSSSLAGLLPQHF. The full variable domain, with the rest looked up from reference TRBV7-2 and TRBJ1-5, is GAGVSQSPSNKVTEKGKDVELRCDPISGHTALYWYRQSLGQGLEFLIYFQGNSAPDKSGLPSDRFSAERTGGSVSTLTIQRTQQEDSAVYLCASSSSLAGLLPQHFGDGTRLSIL.

The gene calls are TRBV7-2 and TRBJ1-3; perhaps TRBD1 as D (5 bases). The CDR3 totals 12 residues. Trimming pared 4 bases from V and 5 bases from J, leaving 6 bases between. The germline V gene has CDR1 SGHTA and CDR2 FQGNSA. CDR3 residues: CASSSGRNTIYF. The CDR3 DNA follows: TGTGCCAGCAGCTCAGGGAGAAACACCATATATTTT.

The rearrangement links TRBV5-1 to TRBJ2-7, with 9 bases aligning to TRBD2. Germline lookup yields CDR1 SGHRS and CDR2 YFSETQ. Trimming took 0 bases from V and 1 from J; bases not matched to a gene: 5. The CDR3 sequence is 16 residues long. CDR3 residues: CASSLDIAGGSYEQYF. CDR3 nucleotide sequence: TGCGCCAGCAGCTTGGATATTGCGGGAGGGTCCTACGAGCAGTACTTC.

The chain couples TRBV7-9 to TRBJ2-7, with 10 bases aligning to TRBD2. With 5 bases clipped from V and 6 bases from J, the junction kept 7 bases outside the gene matches. This CDR3 spans 14 amino acids. Germline V gene data show CDR1 as SEHNR and CDR2 as FQNEAQ (reference sequence). The CDR3 loop is CASSTGLAPSEQYF. For the CDR3, the DNA is TGTGCCAGCAGCACGGGACTAGCGCCTAGCGAGCAGTACTTC.